The T cell receptor (beta chain) under discussion was sequenced for a study of blood T cells in healthy people across ages. The CDR3 is made up of 14 amino acids. V was trimmed by 6 bases and J by 8 bases, leaving 19 bases between them. The use of a sample-barcoded 5' primer and a J-beta primer mix characterized a second PCR of about 7 to 12 cycles. TCRdb reprocessed the 5' RACE reads via MiXCR and lists one record per CDR3 protein. The data show 1.5 million to 1.8 million distinct CDR3 sequences, with roughly 43% seen just once and about 4% held by the top ten. V and J are TRBV12-3 or TRBV12-4 and TRBJ1-2; TRBD1 is a possible D gene (6 bases). This clonotype was sampled from a woman aged 18 to 35 in good health. Sequencing was performed on blood. The CDR3, as DNA: TGTGCCAGCAGGGGACCGACGGACAGAAGAGGCTACACCTTC. Translation: CASRGPTDRRGYTF.